This TCR beta chain originates from a study of T and B cells in COVID-19 patients. Study background: In the active-infection cohort, about 90% of the 20 patients had comorbidities linked to unfavorable COVID-19 outcome.

By proportion, this clonotype is medium-sized. Blood genomic DNA input for TRB amplification was about 240-550 ng. Multiplex PCR with BIOMED2 TRB-A/B primer pools amplified TRB rearrangements. Via MiXCR, TCRdb re-called the multiplex PCR reads, giving one row per CDR3 protein. Of 6,500 to 8,000 distinct CDR3 sequences listed, roughly 25% were seen once; the top ten hold roughly a sixth. This clonotype was obtained from a human donor with active COVID-19. Sequencing was performed on blood.

The CDR3 nucleotides are TGTGCCAGCAGTCCCCACCTACTTGTTGGACAGGGACGAAATGAGCAGTTCTTC. It translates to CASSPHLLVGQGRNEQFF. This sequence joins TRBV27 and TRBJ2-1, with 8 bases that match TRBD1. This CDR3 has 18 residues. Per germline, CDR1 MNHEY and CDR2 SMNVEV (reference sequence). Trimming took 5 bases from V and 7 from J; bases not matched to a gene: 19.